One and the same sample provided the 32 T cell receptor beta chains below, sequenced in a study of breast tumors, draining lymph nodes, adjacent tissues. TCRdb passed the multiplex PCR reads through MiXCR, listing each CDR3 protein once. Of under 300,000 distinct CDR3 sequences listed, about 34% are singletons. Breast cancer patients provided tissue from their axillary draining lymph nodes. Material for sequencing was axillary lymph node tissue. The source is a female donor with breast cancer. Some clones in this sample may be carry-over from other donors' samples.

Points on this clonotype: A read error is possible here, since a much larger clone lies one base away. The CDR3 DNA sequence: TGTGCTAGTGCTTTCGGGACAGGGGGCGGCTACACCTTC. Protein: CASAFGTGGGYTF. This sequence joins TRBV12-5 and TRBJ1-2; 12 bases fit TRBD1. CDR1 and CDR2 (germline): LGHNT, FRNRAP. The CDR3 has 13 amino acids. The junction had 5 bases not matched to a gene; V was cut back by 7 bases and J by 8 bases.

In this sample, this clonotype turned up many times. V is TRBV5-1 and J is TRBJ2-3, with 8 positions matching TRBD1. The V gene's germline CDR1 is SGHRS and CDR2 YFSETQ. The CDR3 contains 15 residues. V shed 0 bases and J 2 bases; nucleotides not matched to a gene: 2. The CDR3 loop is CASSLADRDTDTQYF. For the CDR3, the DNA is TGCGCCAGCAGCTTGGCGGACAGGGACACAGATACGCAGTATTTT.

Points on this clonotype: Germline is not matched at one junction end, which may reflect a read error. The V call is TRBV20-1, the J call TRBJ1-5; the D is unclear. The CDR3 covers 15 residues. Germline CDR1 reads DFQATT; CDR2 reads SNEGSKA (reference sequence). In DNA, the CDR3 is TGCAGTGCTAGATCGGGAGGACCCAGCACTCAGCCCCAGCATTTT. Its translation: CSARSGGPSTQPQHF.

A word on this clonotype: The CDR3 does not close with the conserved phenylalanine or tryptophan, likely indicating a read error. The DNA is left out, because the CDR3 cannot be placed on it with certainty; the CDR3 is given as TCRdb lists it. This rearrangement joins TRBV11-1 to TRBJ1-6. Ends included, the CDR3 has 10 residues. The germline V gene encodes CDR1 SGHAT and CDR2 FQDESV (reference sequence). The CDR3: CASSLRPLRG.

The genes are TRBV5-1 and TRBJ2-5; weak D call: TRBD1 (6 bases). The CDR3 sequence is 12 residues long. Between the trimmed V and J ends, which lost 4 bases and 5 bases, there was a span of 9 bases. Germline V gene sequence: CDR1 SGHRS, CDR2 YFSETQ. The CDR3, as DNA: TGCGCCAGCAGCGTTGGACAGGAGACCCAGTACTTC. It codes for CASSVGQETQYF.

This clonotype was recorded many times. The chain has TRBV12-3 or TRBV12-4 and TRBJ1-2; 7 nucleotides match TRBD1. The CDR3 totals 14 residues. The trim removed 7 bases at V and 2 bases at J, leaving 7 bases unmatched. DNA for the CDR3: TGTGCCAGCAAAGGGCAGGGGGTCAACTATGGCTACACCTTC. Its protein is CASKGQGVNYGYTF.

This rearrangement joins TRBV20-1 to TRBJ2-7; 8 bases are shared with TRBD2. CDR3 length: 13 amino acids. Trimming took 2 bases from V and 2 from J; bases not matched to a gene: 2. Germline V lookup: CDR1 DFQATT, CDR2 SNEGSKA (reference sequence). This CDR3 reads CSARSGGAYEQYF. The CDR3 DNA reads TGCAGTGCTAGATCCGGGGGGGCCTACGAGCAGTACTTC.

The rearrangement uses TRBV29-1 and TRBJ2-7; 9 bases agree with TRBD2. The CDR3 runs to 12 residues. The trim removed 4 bases at V and 5 bases at J, leaving 3 bases unmatched. Germline V lookup: CDR1 SQVTM, CDR2 ANQGSEA. DNA of the CDR3: TGCAGCGTTGGGTCTAGCGGGAACGAGCAGTACTTC. Protein: CSVGSSGNEQYF.

The rearrangement joins TRBV27 to TRBJ2-3; no clear D gene. Deletions cut 5 bases from V and 11 bases from J, with 23 bases between. The CDR3 loop spans 15 amino acids. Germline CDR1 is MNHEY and CDR2 is SMNVEV (reference sequence). CDR3: CASSTRAFSYNEQYF. The CDR3 nucleotides read TGTGCCAGCAGTACCCGGGCCTTCTCCTACAATGAGCAGTATTTT.

This clonotype was detected many times. J is TRBJ2-7 and V is TRBV12-3 or TRBV12-4; 10 bases align to TRBD2. J gave up 2 bases and V 4 bases, and 8 bases lay outside the gene matches. This CDR3 is 16 amino acids long. This chain's CDR3 is CASSSRTSGTTYEQYF. CDR3 nucleotide sequence: TGTGCCAGCAGTTCAAGGACTAGCGGAACGACCTACGAGCAGTACTTC.

This clonotype was found a few times. This chain links TRBV28 with TRBJ1-5; tentative D call: TRBD1 (6 bases). Looked up from germline, CDR1 is MDHEN and CDR2 is SYDVKM. The CDR3 covers 15 residues. V lost 6 bases to trimming and J lost 5 bases, with 17 bases between them. The DNA for the CDR3 is TGTGCCAGCAGCACTACCACAGGGATTTATCAGCCCCAGCATTTT. Translated, it gives CASSTTTGIYQPQHF.

The V and J genes are TRBV9 and TRBJ2-5; D might be TRBD1 (6 bases). The CDR3 is 14 residues long. Germline V gives CDR1 SGDLS, CDR2 YYNGEE. The V end was cut by 1 base, the J end by 2 bases, with 9 bases between. Here the CDR3 reads CASSVQGTQETQYF. The CDR3, as DNA: TGTGCCAGCAGCGTACAGGGGACGCAAGAGACCCAGTACTTC.

This clonotype was counted ten times or more. The chain employs TRBV19 and TRBJ1-5; 11 positions match TRBD1. Trimming removed 6 bases from V and 4 bases from J; junction bases left unmatched: 2. Per the germline V gene, CDR1 is LNHDA and CDR2 is SQIVND (reference sequence). This CDR3 has 14 amino acids. CDR3 nucleotide sequence: TGTGCCAGTAGCTGGGACAGGGGGAATCAGCCCCAGCATTTT. This encodes CASSWDRGNQPQHF.

Ten or more counts support this clonotype. V usage is TRBV5-1 and J usage is TRBJ2-1; 8 positions match TRBD2. There are 15 residues in the CDR3. V shed 1 base, J shed 6 bases, and the junction held 6 bases outside the gene matches. The germline CDR1 and CDR2 sequences are SGHRS and YFSETQ. In nucleotides, the CDR3 is TGCGCCAGCAGCTTGATTAGCGGGGAGTTCAATGAGCAGTTCTTC. It codes for CASSLISGEFNEQFF. Variable domain in full (rest from reference TRBV5-1 and TRBJ2-1): KAGVTQTPRYLIKTRGQQVTLSCSPISGHRSVSWYQQTPGQGLQFLFEYFSETQRNKGNFPGRFSGRQFSNSRSEMNVSTLELGDSALYLCASSLISGEFNEQFFGPGTRLTVL.

The sample holds many counts of this clonotype. The V gene is TRBV6-6, the J gene TRBJ2-5, with D possibly matching TRBD1 (6 bases). The V gene's germline CDR1 is MNHNY and CDR2 SVGAGI (reference sequence). The CDR3 contains 13 residues. The V gene lost 5 bases and the J gene lost 7 bases, with 14 bases spanning the gap. CDR3 DNA: TGTGCCAGCAGTCCCAGGGGTCTGGGGACCCAGTACTTC. This codes for CASSPRGLGTQYF.

This clonotype was detected ten times or more. The CDR3 here is CASSGPGDGYGYTF. For the CDR3, the DNA is TGTGCCAGCAGCGGACCGGGGGACGGCTATGGCTACACCTTC. The chain links TRBV3-1 to TRBJ1-2; a possible D gene is TRBD1 (5 bases). V lost 5 bases and J 4 bases, leaving 14 bases between the germline ends. The CDR3 extends over 14 amino acids. Germline-derived CDR1 and CDR2 are LGHDT and YNNKEL (reference sequence).

This clonotype was seen many times. V and J are TRBV2 and TRBJ2-2, with 7 nucleotides matching TRBD2. The V gene's germline CDR1 is SNHLY and CDR2 FYNNEI. V shed 6 bases, J shed 1 base, and the junction held 5 bases outside the gene matches. The CDR3 runs 15 residues. The CDR3 loop is CASRKTSENTGELFF. The CDR3 DNA follows: TGTGCCAGCAGAAAAACTAGCGAGAACACCGGGGAGCTGTTTTTT.

This clonotype was counted at least ten times. V usage is TRBV19 and J usage is TRBJ2-5; no definite D call. The CDR3 has 11 amino acids. The ends were cut back, 6 bases at V and 2 bases at J, with 4 bases in the middle. Looked up from germline, CDR1 is LNHDA and CDR2 is SQIVND (reference sequence). The CDR3 here is CASRQQETQYF. CDR3 nucleotides: TGTGCCAGTAGACAGCAAGAGACCCAGTACTTC. Combining the CDR3 with reference TRBV19 and TRBJ2-5 gives the whole variable domain DGGITQSPKYLFRKEGQNVTLSCEQNLNHDAMYWYRQDPGQGLRLIYYSQIVNDFQKGDIAEGYSVSREKKESFPLTVTSAQKNPTAFYLCASRQQETQYFGPGTRLLVL.

This clonotype was seen ten or more times. The chain combines TRBV2 with TRBJ2-3; TRBD1 agrees at 7 bases. The junction had 8 bases not matched to a gene; V was cut back by 6 bases and J by 2 bases. Germline CDR1 and CDR2: SNHLY and FYNNEI. The CDR3 runs 15 residues. The DNA for the CDR3 is TGTGCCAGCAGACCCAACAGGGGAAACACAGATACGCAGTATTTT. The encoded protein is CASRPNRGNTDTQYF.

The rearrangement joins TRBV3-1 to TRBJ2-2; D may be TRBD1 or TRBD2 (5 bases each). This CDR3 region has 15 residues. V was shortened by 1 base and J by 4 bases, with 10 bases between the two germline ends. Germline V gives CDR1 LGHDT, CDR2 YNNKEL (reference sequence). CDR3 coding DNA: TGTGCCAGCAGCCAAGGGGGGACGGGCACCGGGGAGCTGTTTTTT. It translates to CASSQGGTGTGELFF. The complete variable domain, with remaining parts taken from reference TRBV3-1 and TRBJ2-2, reads DTAVSQTPKYLVTQMGNDKSIKCEQNLGHDTMYWYKQDSKKFLKIMFSYNNKELIINETVPNRFSPKSPDKAHLNLHINSLELGDSAVYFCASSQGGTGTGELFFGEGSRLTVL.

This clonotype has more than one count but fewer than ten. This chain links TRBV5-5 with TRBJ1-2, with D unresolved. Trimming took 0 bases from V and 4 from J, leaving 10 bases between them. CDR1 SGHKS and CDR2 YYEKEE come from the germline V gene (reference sequence). The CDR3 is 14 residues long. The CDR3 protein is CASSLGGAFYGYTF. The CDR3, as DNA: TGTGCCAGCAGCTTGGGCGGAGCATTCTATGGCTACACCTTC.

The chain links TRBV12-3 or TRBV12-4 to TRBJ2-2; 7 bases map to TRBD1. The CDR3 is made up of 14 amino acids. V lost 10 bases, J lost 8 bases, and 13 bases stayed unmatched. The DNA of the CDR3 is TGTGCCACCGCAAACGGTCAGGGGGTAGGGGAGCTGTTTTTT. It translates to CATANGQGVGELFF.

This clonotype was seen a few times. With a much larger clone just one base away, this may be a read error. This rearrangement joins TRBV9 to TRBJ2-7; the D gene is possibly TRBD2 (6 bases). The CDR3 extends over 14 amino acids. From germline, CDR1 is SGDLS and CDR2 YYNGEE. CDR3 sequence (DNA): TGTGCCAGCAGCGTTGGAGGGTTTACCTACGAGCAGTCCTTC. Protein sequence: CASSVGGFTYEQSF.

This clonotype was seen ten or more times. The genes are TRBV2 and TRBJ2-2; no reliable D call. CDR1 is SNHLY and CDR2 is FYNNEI in the germline V gene. The CDR3 covers 14 residues. V lost 6 bases to trimming and J lost 8 bases, with 16 bases between them. In nucleotides, the CDR3 is TGTGCCAGCAGGACCGGTTCGACGGGTGGGGAGCTGTTTTTT. This translates into CASRTGSTGGELFF.

This clonotype was detected ten times or more. The chain carries TRBV19 and TRBJ1-4; D call uncertain. Germline lookup yields CDR1 LNHDA and CDR2 SQIVND (reference sequence). V was pared by 7 bases and J by 7 bases, with 13 bases between. The CDR3 is 13 residues long. The CDR3 DNA reads as TGTGCCAGTAATATGGGATACGGTGAAAAACTGTTTTTT. This encodes CASNMGYGEKLFF.

This sequence joins TRBV20-1 and TRBJ2-5; D possibly corresponds to TRBD2 (5 bases). The CDR3 contains 15 residues. The germline gives CDR1 DFQATT, CDR2 SNEGSKA (reference sequence). V was pared by 0 bases and J by 5 bases, with 16 bases between. For the CDR3, the DNA is TGCAGTGCTAGAGAGAGCAAGCGGAGAGGGGAGACCCAGTACTTC. Protein product: CSARESKRRGETQYF.

The V and J genes are TRBV6-1 and TRBJ1-2; no reliable D call. CDR3 length: 12 amino acids. Germline V gene lookup returns CDR1 MNHNS and CDR2 SASEGT. Trimming removed 5 bases from V and 8 bases from J, with 12 bases in between. The CDR3 loop reads CASSYGIQGYTF. The DNA of the CDR3 is TGTGCCAGCAGTTACGGGATTCAGGGCTACACCTTC.

This clonotype was observed at least ten times. This chain connects TRBV7-3 to TRBJ2-6, with D perhaps assigned TRBD1 or TRBD2 (5 bases each). Germline lookup yields CDR1 SGHTA and CDR2 FQGTGA. CDR3 length: 17 residues. Trimming cost V 4 bases and J 1 base, with 14 bases left between them. The CDR3 coding sequence is TGTGCCAGCAGCTCAGGGTTAAGGAGGTCTGGGGCCAACGTCCTGACTTTC. Translated, it gives CASSSGLRRSGANVLTF.

This clonotype was seen repeatedly, ten times or more. A read error may be the cause here, since a much bigger clone is one base away. This chain connects TRBV20-1 to TRBJ2-7, with D perhaps assigned TRBD1 or TRBD2 (6 bases each). CDR1 DFQATT and CDR2 SNEGSKA come from the germline V gene (reference sequence). CDR3 length: 11 amino acids. The CDR3 sequence is CSARGPHEQSF. The CDR3 DNA is TGCAGTGCCCGGGGGCCGCACGAGCAGTCCTTC.

Concerning this clonotype itself: This may be a read error: a much more frequent sequence differs by one nucleotide. As the CDR3 is not closed by the conserved phenylalanine or tryptophan, this likely results from a read error. This chain links TRBV7-9 with TRBJ1-2; a possible D gene is TRBD1 (5 bases). The germline CDR1 and CDR2 sequences are SEHNR and FQNEAQ (reference sequence). The ends were cut back, 0 bases at V and 2 bases at J, with 7 bases in the middle. This CDR3 has 14 residues. This CDR3 reads CASSLAEGNYGYTL. DNA of the CDR3: TGTGCCAGCAGCTTAGCTGAGGGGAACTATGGCTACACCCTC.

The V call is TRBV7-2, the J call TRBJ1-6; 8 bases line up with TRBD1. V shed 10 bases and J 11 bases; nucleotides not matched to a gene: 16. The CDR3 consists of 15 residues. From germline, CDR1 is SGHTA and CDR2 FQGNSA. The CDR3 sequence: CAIRHEQGVEAPLHF. CDR3 DNA sequence: TGTGCCATTCGACACGAACAGGGGGTGGAGGCACCCCTCCACTTT.

Concerning this clonotype itself: A junction boundary mismatches the germline segment, possibly from a read error. The genes are TRBV7-2 and TRBJ2-3; 9 nucleotides line up with TRBD1. The CDR3 runs 14 residues. Germline-derived CDR1 and CDR2 are SGHTA and FQGNSA. The CDR3 loop is CARSRDRGTDTQYF. The CDR3 nucleotides are TGTGCCCGCAGTCGGGACAGGGGCACAGATACGCAGTATTTT.